The clone carrying this T cell receptor (beta chain) was seen a handful of times. TCRdb itself ran the 5' RACE reads through MiXCR, one entry per CDR3 protein. The sample carries 500,000 or so distinct CDR3 sequences, roughly a fifth recorded once. The sample is drawn from a study of identical twins. The CDR3 is made up of 12 amino acids. Looked up from germline, CDR1 is DFQATT and CDR2 is SNEGSKA (reference sequence). Trimming took 4 bases from V and 6 from J, leaving 13 bases between them. These data also featured in a second study, about T cells expressing NK-cell markers. That work adds: T cells sorted in several experiments were restricted to alpha-beta TCR T cells by an anti-gamma-delta TCR antibody.

This receptor was obtained from a woman under 30 in good health. The sample taken for sequencing was CD4+ T cells sorted from blood. The V and J genes are TRBV20-1 and TRBJ2-7, with D perhaps TRBD2 (6 bases). The chain's CDR3 is CSATREISEQYF. DNA of the CDR3: TGCAGTGCTACACGGGAGATCTCCGAGCAGTACTTC.